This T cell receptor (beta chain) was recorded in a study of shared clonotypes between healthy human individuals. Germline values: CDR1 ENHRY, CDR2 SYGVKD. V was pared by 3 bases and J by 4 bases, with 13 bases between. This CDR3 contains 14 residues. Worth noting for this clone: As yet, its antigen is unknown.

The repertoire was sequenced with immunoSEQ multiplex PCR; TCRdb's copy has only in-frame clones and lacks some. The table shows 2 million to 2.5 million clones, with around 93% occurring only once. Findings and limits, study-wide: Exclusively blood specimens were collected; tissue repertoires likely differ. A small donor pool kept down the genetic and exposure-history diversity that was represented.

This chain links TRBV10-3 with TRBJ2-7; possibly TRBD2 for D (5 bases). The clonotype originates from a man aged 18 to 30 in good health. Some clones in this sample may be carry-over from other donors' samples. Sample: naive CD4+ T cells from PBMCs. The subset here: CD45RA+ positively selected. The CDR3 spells CAISERGEWYEQYF. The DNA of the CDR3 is TGTGCCATCAGTGAACGGGGTGAGTGGTACGAGCAGTACTTC.